A single sample is the source of the 13 T cell receptor beta chains below, sequenced in a study of blood T cell repertoires in COVID-19. Data came from immunoSEQ multiplex PCR; TCRdb stores just in-frame clones and leaves some out. The sample gives roughly 380,000 clones, roughly 85% of which show up once; roughly 3.4% is in the top ten. The sequencing input was peripheral blood. These receptors were obtained from a woman in her late teens or twenties with acute or convalescent COVID-19.

J is TRBJ2-3 and V is TRBV7-8, with 8 bases matching TRBD2. This CDR3 region has 16 residues. Germline assignment: CDR1 SGHVS and CDR2 FQNEAQ. The V segment lost 8 bases and the J segment 0 bases; nucleotides outside the gene matches: 10. CDR3 sequence (DNA): TGTGCCAGCTCAGAGGACGGGGGGGACAGCACAGATACGCAGTATTTT. Translated, it gives CASSEDGGDSTDTQYF.

This chain links TRBV7-3 with TRBJ1-3, with unresolved D. V was clipped by 1 base and J by 0 bases, with 16 bases between them. CDR1 is SGHTA and CDR2 is FQGTGA in the germline V gene. This CDR3 has 18 residues. The CDR3: CASSLRGGSHDSGNTIYF. CDR3 nucleotide sequence: TGTGCCAGCAGCTTAAGAGGAGGGTCGCACGACTCTGGAAACACCATATATTTT.

J is TRBJ2-5 and V is TRBV19, with TRBD1 matching 8 bases. Germline V gene data show CDR1 as LNHDA and CDR2 as SQIVND (reference sequence). The CDR3 sequence is 14 residues long. The ends lost 3 bases at V and 5 bases at J; junction bases unmatched: 5. CDR3 sequence reads: CASSITGGTETQYF. The CDR3, as DNA: TGTGCCAGTAGTATTACAGGGGGAACGGAGACCCAGTACTTC. Full variable domain (remainder filled in from reference TRBV19 and TRBJ2-5): DGGITQSPKYLFRKEGQNVTLSCEQNLNHDAMYWYRQDPGQGLRLIYYSQIVNDFQKGDIAEGYSVSREKKESFPLTVTSAQKNPTAFYLCASSITGGTETQYFGPGTRLLVL.

The V and J genes are TRBV27 and TRBJ1-5; TRBD1 matches at 8 bases. Germline trimming cut 3 bases from V and 0 bases from J; bases unmatched to any gene: 1. Germline-derived CDR1 and CDR2 are MNHEY and SMNVEV (reference sequence). This CDR3 has 15 residues. The CDR3 sequence: CASSFGTGSNQPQHF. CDR3 bases: TGTGCCAGCAGTTTCGGGACAGGTAGCAATCAGCCCCAGCATTTT.

The rearrangement links TRBV5-8 to TRBJ1-5; tentatively, D is TRBD1 (6 bases). Trimming pared 0 bases from V and 5 bases from J, leaving 15 bases between. The germline V gene has CDR1 SGHTS and CDR2 YDEGEE. The CDR3 contains 16 residues. The CDR3, as DNA: TGTGCCAGCAGCTTGGGGAGGGGGGGAGTCTATCAGCCCCAGCATTTT. This sequence encodes CASSLGRGGVYQPQHF. The full variable domain, with the rest looked up from reference TRBV5-8 and TRBJ1-5, is EAGVTQSPTHLIKTRGQQATLRCSPISGHTSVYWYQQALGLGLQFLLWYDEGEERNRGNFPPRFSGRQFPNYSSELNVNALELEDSALYLCASSLGRGGVYQPQHFGDGTRLSIL.

The chain couples TRBV7-3 to TRBJ2-1; 9 nucleotides line up with TRBD2. V gave up 2 bases and J gave up 2 bases; unmatched junction bases: 10. CDR1 is SGHTA and CDR2 is FQGTGA in the germline V gene. The CDR3 is 18 residues long. Here the CDR3 reads CASSLSSLASGAYNEQFF. The CDR3 coding sequence is TGTGCCAGCAGCTTATCGTCGCTGGCTAGCGGGGCCTACAATGAGCAGTTCTTC.

The chain combines TRBV5-1 with TRBJ2-2; no reliable D call. The CDR3 is 15 residues long. CDR1 and CDR2 (germline): SGHRS, YFSETQ. V was clipped by 1 base and J by 2 bases, with 9 bases between them. The CDR3 nucleotides are TGCGCCAGCAGCTTGAGCGAAGCCAACACCGGGGAGCTGTTTTTT. Translation: CASSLSEANTGELFF.

This clone was detected a few times. J is TRBJ1-6 and V is TRBV5-1; no firm D call. The CDR3 runs to 15 residues. Trimming stripped 0 bases from V and 7 bases from J, with 11 bases between. Germline loops: CDR1 SGHRS, CDR2 YFSETQ. The CDR3 sequence is CASSLDGRENSPLHF. The CDR3 nucleotides are TGCGCCAGCAGCTTGGACGGACGGGAAAATTCACCCCTCCACTTT.

The V and J genes are TRBV30 and TRBJ1-3; weak D call: TRBD1 (6 bases). Between the trimmed V and J ends, which lost 5 bases and 4 bases, there was a span of 9 bases. CDR3 length equals 12 residues. Germline V lookup: CDR1 GTSNPN, CDR2 SVGIG (reference sequence). The CDR3 loop is CAWGQRGNTIYF. The CDR3 DNA reads TGTGCCTGGGGACAGCGGGGAAACACCATATATTTT.

This chain uses TRBV5-1 with TRBJ2-7, with 7 bases identical to TRBD1. CDR1 is SGHRS, CDR2 YFSETQ, per germline. The CDR3 has 14 residues. V lost 0 bases to trimming and J lost 4 bases; unmatched junction nucleotides: 4. The chain's CDR3 is CASSLGTGIYEQYF. CDR3 sequence (DNA): TGCGCCAGCAGCTTGGGGACAGGTATATACGAGCAGTACTTC.

V gene TRBV11-1 combines with J gene TRBJ2-7; perhaps TRBD2 as D (6 bases). Trimming cost V 5 bases and J 6 bases, with 17 bases left between them. CDR1 and CDR2 from the germline V gene are SGHAT and FQDESV (reference sequence). The CDR3 totals 14 residues. CDR3 protein: CASSPVSGRGEQYF. In nucleotides, the CDR3 is TGTGCCAGCAGCCCTGTGTCAGGGCGGGGCGAGCAGTACTTC.

This clone was recorded a few times. The genes are TRBV21-1 and TRBJ2-2; TRBD1, the table's D call, lacks a check against the DNA. TRBV21-1 is reported as a pseudogene. The CDR3 contains 18 residues. The CDR3 sequence is CASSIRLDRGLLPGELFF. The CDR3 DNA is TGTGCCAGCAGCATTCGGCTAGACAGGGGGCTCCTCCCCGGGGAGCTGTTTTTT.

The V gene is TRBV24-1, the J gene TRBJ2-1, with a tentative D call TRBD2 (5 bases). Trimming took 5 bases from V and 6 from J, leaving 28 bases between them. CDR1 and CDR2 from the germline V gene are KGHDR and SFDVKD. The CDR3 runs to 19 residues. In DNA form, the CDR3 reads TGTGCCACCAGTGCCCTTCCGGGTTGGGGTATGAGCGGAGTCAATGAGCAGTTCTTC. Encoded protein: CATSALPGWGMSGVNEQFF.